A single sample is the source of the 7 T cell receptor beta chains below, sequenced in a study of PD-L1 blockade in urothelial cancer (dated by TCRdb to between 2016 and 2019). The library relied on the immunoSEQ multiplex PCR assay. The source is immuneACCESS, and TCRdb retained only in-frame sequences with V and J called. Part of the clones is not carried over; for the studies checked, unresolved V genes explain less than half of this, and the remainder is unexplained. This sample holds about 50,000 clones; about 75% were observed only once. Jointly, the top ten make up roughly 4% of the sample. The time point label, as the study defines it: pretreatment peripheral blood. Here the sequenced sample was PBMCs, taken around atezolizumab (anti-PD-L1) treatment. Receptors were obtained from a man between 65 and 85 years old with urothelial cancer.

In nucleotides, the CDR3 is TGTGCCATCAGTGAGGGGGGGGTTGTCCACAATGAGCAGTTCTTC. Encoded protein: CAISEGGVVHNEQFF. The chain recombines TRBV10-3 with TRBJ2-1, with 7 bases matching TRBD2. Germline V lookup: CDR1 ENHRY, CDR2 SYGVKD. The CDR3 totals 15 residues. The J segment lost 5 bases and the V segment lost 2 bases, leaving 6 bases of the junction unmatched.

The V and J genes are TRBV5-1 and TRBJ1-1; 7 bases line up with TRBD1. Trimming at V came to 3 bases and at J to 2 bases, leaving 7 bases not matched to a gene. Per germline, CDR1 SGHRS and CDR2 YFSETQ. The CDR3 extends over 15 amino acids. CDR3 sequence: CASSSGGQVNTEAFF. The CDR3, as DNA: TGCGCCAGCAGCTCGGGCGGACAGGTTAACACTGAAGCTTTCTTT.

The V gene is TRBV27, the J gene TRBJ1-2; 8 positions match TRBD1. Germline trimming cut 4 bases from V and 3 bases from J; bases unmatched to any gene: 7. CDR3 length: 15 residues. Germline lookup yields CDR1 MNHEY and CDR2 SMNVEV (reference sequence). CDR3 protein: CASSYDPGGDYGYTF. CDR3 sequence (DNA): TGTGCCAGCAGTTATGACCCAGGGGGCGACTATGGCTACACCTTC.

V gene TRBV5-4 combines with J gene TRBJ2-1, with 8 nucleotides matching TRBD1. The CDR3 has 16 residues. The germline V gene encodes CDR1 SGHNT and CDR2 YYREEE (reference sequence). Trimming removed 1 base from V and 7 bases from J; junction bases left unmatched: 10. CDR3 nucleotides: TGTGCCAGCAGCTTGCAGGGGGCGGCTATCAGGAATGAGCAGTTCTTC. Its protein product is CASSLQGAAIRNEQFF.

In its sample, this clone was seen a few times. This chain joins TRBV30 and TRBJ2-7, with TRBD2 matching over 8 bases. V lost 2 bases, J lost 7 bases, and 7 bases stayed unmatched. CDR3 length: 13 residues. The germline V gene has CDR1 GTSNPN and CDR2 SVGIG (reference sequence). The chain's CDR3 is CAWSRLATREQYF. CDR3 DNA: TGTGCCTGGAGTCGACTAGCGACAAGAGAGCAGTACTTC.

This clone has just a few counts. This chain links TRBV6-5 with TRBJ2-1; D ambiguous. With 4 bases removed from V and 1 base from J, the gap between germline ends came to 11 bases. This CDR3 is 15 amino acids long. CDR1 is MNHEY and CDR2 is SVGAGI in the germline V gene. CDR3 amino acids: CASSLTETSYNEQFF. In nucleotides, the CDR3 is TGTGCCAGCAGTTTGACTGAAACTTCCTACAATGAGCAGTTCTTC.

V and J are TRBV9 and TRBJ1-4; TRBD1 matches 7 bases. After removal of 0 bases from V and 4 bases from J, the junction contained 15 bases not matched to a gene. The germline CDR1 and CDR2 sequences are SGDLS and YYNGEE. This CDR3 is 19 amino acids long. The CDR3 nucleotides read TGTGCCAGCAGCGTAGAAGAGGGGGCCCCACGAATCCTTAATGAAAAACTGTTTTTT. This encodes CASSVEEGAPRILNEKLFF.